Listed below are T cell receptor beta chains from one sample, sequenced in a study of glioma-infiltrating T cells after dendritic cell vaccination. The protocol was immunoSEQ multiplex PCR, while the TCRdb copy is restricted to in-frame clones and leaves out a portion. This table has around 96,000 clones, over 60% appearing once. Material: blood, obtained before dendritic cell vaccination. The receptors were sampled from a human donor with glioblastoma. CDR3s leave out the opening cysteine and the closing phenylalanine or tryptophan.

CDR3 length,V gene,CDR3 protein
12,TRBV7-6,ASSSLGGQETQY
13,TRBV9,ASSASDRMAYEQY
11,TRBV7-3,ASSSFPGDTQY
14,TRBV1,TSSRRRRARGEKLF
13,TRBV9,ASSSAGTGNSPLH
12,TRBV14,ASSQDRDNEKLF
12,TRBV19,ASSIMGGGTEAF
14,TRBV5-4,ASSPEWASIDYGYT
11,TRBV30,AWSGDRVGQQF
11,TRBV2,ASRLAVYNEQF
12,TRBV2,ASSPDSNTGELF
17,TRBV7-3,ASSYTPGQPDSGANVLT
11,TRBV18,ASSEGANSPLH
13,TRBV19,ASSPEGGANTEAF
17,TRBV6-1,ASSDTGFGGSRPGQPQH
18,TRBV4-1,ASSRTRFLAGGAGTGELF
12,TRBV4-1,ASSQDPDRGGYT
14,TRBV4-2,ASSQEGEGLANIQY
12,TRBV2,ASKAGPGVLGYT
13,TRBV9,ASSAHRGPPYGYT
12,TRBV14,ASSQNLGSYGYT
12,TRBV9,ASSVSLTSGEQY
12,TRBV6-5,ASSSRTGSTEAF
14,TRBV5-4,ASSLGGAGGRETQY
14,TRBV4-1,ASSQSGSSLLETQY
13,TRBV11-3,ASSLSSGTYYEQY
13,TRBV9,ASSDGTSGGNEQF
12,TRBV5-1,ASSSIMNTREAF
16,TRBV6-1,ASSEQGRSWSFSSPLH
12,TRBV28,ASTSGGLRTEAF
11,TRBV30,AWSLKGQLEAF
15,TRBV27,ASSFIGAVGVGDGYT
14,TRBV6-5,ASSFGIAGSQETQY
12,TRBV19,ASSPTGGTGELF
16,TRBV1,TSSQDRWEREGQETQY
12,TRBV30,AWSVLVANTEAF
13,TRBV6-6,ASSYPTGTGGGYT
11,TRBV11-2,ASSLGGGWALH
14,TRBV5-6,ASSLRSVARTDTQY
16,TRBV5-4,ASSSRDPLRTGGNTIY
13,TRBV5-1,ASSSGTGNRNEQF
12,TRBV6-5,ASSLMTGSYEQY
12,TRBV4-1,ASSPGQGAYEQY
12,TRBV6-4,ASSDQGDTGELF
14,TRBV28,ASSYQPQGLNTEAF
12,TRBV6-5,ASSLRLASNEQF
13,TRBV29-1,SVSNYRTADYGYT
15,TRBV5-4,ASSLGLGAGYGDGYT
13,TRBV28,ASKESVQGSYEQY
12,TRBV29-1,SVLGVGSNQPQH
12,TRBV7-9,ASSAGQGATGYT
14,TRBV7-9,ASSTPTGSSGNTIY
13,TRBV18,ASSPRYRGFTEAF
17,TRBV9,ASSVAFGTSGGRADTQY
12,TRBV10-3,AIRTGTGEYEQY
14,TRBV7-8,ASSPGQFLLQETQY
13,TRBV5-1,ASSLIAGGPDTQY
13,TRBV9,ASSVAGNSNQPQH
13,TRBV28,ASSRLAGVQYEQY
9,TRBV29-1,SARRGSEQY